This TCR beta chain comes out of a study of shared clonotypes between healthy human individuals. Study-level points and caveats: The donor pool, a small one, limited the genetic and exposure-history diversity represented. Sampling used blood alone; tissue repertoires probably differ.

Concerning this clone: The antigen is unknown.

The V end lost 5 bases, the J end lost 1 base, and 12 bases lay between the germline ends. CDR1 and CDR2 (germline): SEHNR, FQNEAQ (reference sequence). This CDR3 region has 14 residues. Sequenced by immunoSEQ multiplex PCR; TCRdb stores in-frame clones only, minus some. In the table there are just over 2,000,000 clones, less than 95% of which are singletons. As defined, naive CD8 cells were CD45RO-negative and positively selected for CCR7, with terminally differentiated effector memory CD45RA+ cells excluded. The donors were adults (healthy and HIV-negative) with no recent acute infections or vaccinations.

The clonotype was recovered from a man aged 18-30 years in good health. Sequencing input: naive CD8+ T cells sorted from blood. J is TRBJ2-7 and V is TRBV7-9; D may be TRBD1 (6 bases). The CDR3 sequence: CASSGWTVSYEQYF. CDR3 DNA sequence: TGTGCCAGCAGCGGCTGGACAGTTTCCTACGAGCAGTACTTC.